This T cell receptor beta chain was identified in a study of breast tumors, draining lymph nodes, adjacent tissues. Study results and caveats: Luminal-like breast cancer showed significantly greater tumor-nontumor repertoire similarity than basal-like breast cancer did. Tumor TCR diversity was below lymph nodes but above nontumor tissue. The lymph node origin of tumor T cells was framed as consistent with a hypothesis, not demonstrated. Most tumor T cells seemingly derive from lymph node, then expand in tumor.

Axillary draining lymph nodes of breast cancer patients supplied the node samples. TCRdb re-analysed the multiplex PCR reads in MiXCR, keeping a single row per CDR3 protein. Of 200,000 to 250,000 distinct CDR3 sequences listed, less than 45% were seen once; the top ten hold approximately 3.3%. Concerning this clonotype itself: Its matching antigen is unknown.

This CDR3 is 12 amino acids long. Between the trimmed V and J ends, which lost 6 bases and 4 bases, there was a span of 12 bases. The germline CDR1 and CDR2 sequences are SQVTM and ANQGSEA. The specimen was axillary lymph node tissue. The chain recombines TRBV29-1 with TRBJ1-2; D is unclear. The clonotype comes from a female donor with breast cancer. Some clones in this sample may be carry-over from other donors' samples. CDR3 sequence (DNA): TGCAGCGTAGGAACAGCGATCTATGGCTACACCTTC. As protein: CSVGTAIYGYTF.